This T cell receptor beta chain was recovered during a study of monozygotic twins with inflammatory bowel disease (dated 2019 in TCRdb). In the study overall: The full study comprised 28 monozygotic twin pairs: nine German pairs (four IBD-concordant, five IBD-discordant) and 19 IBD-discordant Danish pairs. Within discordant pairs, disease-associated traits were sought mainly by comparing IBD patients with their genetically identical healthy co-twins. Each individual had, on average, about 151 000 unique TCRalpha sequences and 181 000 unique TCRbeta sequences available for analysis.

CDR1 SGHTA and CDR2 FQGNSA are derived from the germline V gene. The CDR3 holds 16 amino acids from the cysteine to the phenylalanine. No DNA sequence is on record. From each donor, an approximately 2.5 ml peripheral blood sample was drawn into PAXgene tubes and stored at -80 degrees C. Total RNA was isolated from whole blood with the PAXgene blood miRNA kit on an automated QIAcube, without T cell sorting. Deep TCRalpha and TCRbeta repertoire profiling with unique molecular barcoding was performed on peripheral blood of monozygotic twin pairs concordant or discordant for inflammatory bowel disease. Smoking habits were recorded for all twin pairs, and individuals were classified as current, former or never smokers. Turning to this clonotype: It lacks a known antigen.

Libraries were prepared through 5' RACE. Preparation of each TCR library used approximately 4,000 ng of total RNA. cDNA was synthesized with SMARTScribe reverse transcriptase in eight separate reactions per sample. During cDNA synthesis, template switching introduced unique molecular identifiers that contained a 6-nucleotide sample barcode. TCRalpha and TCRbeta cDNA was amplified in two nested PCRs of about 16 and 10 cycles, and bead purification was carried out after each PCR. Before amplification, the cDNA was treated with uracil DNA-glycosylase and purified using the QIAquick PCR purification kit. In the second PCR, Illumina TruSeq-compatible adapters and sample-specific barcodes were added. TapeStation and Qubit were used to check library quality and concentration, and 5 to 6.5 ng of each library went into the pool. Pooled libraries were sequenced on an Illumina HiSeq2500 single-index Rapid Run with 2 x 100 bp reads and custom sequencing primers. The study's processing was this. UMI-based consensus assembly with MiGEC version 1.2.6 was used to correct PCR and sequencing errors. V(D)J alignment, clonotype assembly and CDR3 extraction were performed with MiXCR version 2.1.1. To normalise gene usage, clonotype sharing and MAIT/NKT TCR abundance, the analysis used the top 1000, 10 000 and 20 000 clonotypes per sample. After downsampling to 27 000 UMIs, diversity was calculated as the inverse Simpson index using the vegan R package. Statistical testing used paired Mann-Whitney U tests on the discordant twin pairs and applied Benjamini-Hochberg correction for multiple testing. TCRdb reprocessed the reads, and each CDR3 protein sequence is entered once, without DNA. For this entry, the V and J calls and clone size follow TCRdb and not the study's own pipeline. This sample's records show about 300,000 distinct CDR3 sequences. The top ten clones comprise 5.5% to 6.5% of the sample.

Beyond this particular receptor, the publication reports: Different T cell subtypes could not be distinguished in the analysis. Concordant and discordant twins showed no difference in repertoire similarity, possibly because of limited statistical power. Compared with healthy twins, IBD patients had fewer clonotypes in common with other individuals, a difference most pronounced in patients showing signs of disease activity. Differing immunosuppressive treatments among patients may have added background noise and inter-individual variability to the repertoires. A decrease in TCRbeta repertoire diversity, as measured by inverse Simpson index, was observed in IBD patients compared with their healthy co-twins. No single strong signal or clonotype linked to IBD turned up in the results, so the idea that one exists was not supported.

The clonotype was recovered from a human donor with ulcerative colitis or Crohn's disease, or a healthy co-twin of an affected twin (not recorded which). Specimen: blood. The chain joins TRBV7-2 to TRBJ1-5; TCRdb's assignment of TRBD1 cannot be checked, as there is no DNA. CDR3 loop: CASSLSRGVGNQPQHF.